This passage covers 9 T cell receptor beta chains from one sample sequenced in a study of T cell changes during pregnancy in multiple sclerosis (dated by TCRdb to between 2019 and 2020). The method behind the library was the immunoSEQ multiplex PCR assay. Not all clones reach the TCRdb copy of this immuneACCESS table, which keeps in-frame sequences only. Checked studies attribute under half of the gap to unresolved V genes and leave the rest unexplained. The sample table contains under 90,000 clones; only one count was recorded for about 94% of them. The ten largest clones capture more than 0.95% of the sample. The specimen comprised peripheral blood, sampled in the second trimester of pregnancy. All receptors come from a female donor in good health, enrolled as a control in a pregnancy study.

The rearrangement links TRBV6-5 to TRBJ2-2, with D possibly being TRBD1 (6 bases). CDR3 length: 15 amino acids. The germline V gene encodes CDR1 MNHEY and CDR2 SVGAGI. V gave up 6 bases and J gave up 1 base, with 12 bases separating them. As DNA, the CDR3 is TGTGCCAGCAGCCCCCAGGGGCGGAACACCGGGGAGCTGTTTTTT. Translated, it gives CASSPQGRNTGELFF.

This chain joins TRBV6-5 and TRBJ1-1; TRBD1 matches at 10 bases. With V trimmed by 8 bases and J by 10 bases, 4 bases remained unmatched. The CDR3 loop spans 11 amino acids. Germline V gene sequence: CDR1 MNHEY, CDR2 SVGAGI. The CDR3: CASGDRGRAFF. The CDR3 DNA is TGTGCCAGCGGGGACAGGGGAAGAGCTTTCTTT.

The chain carries TRBV10-3 and TRBJ2-7, with D possibly being TRBD2 (5 bases). The CDR3 runs to 13 residues. Looked up from germline, CDR1 is ENHRY and CDR2 is SYGVKD. V lost 3 bases and J 4 bases, leaving 10 bases between the germline ends. CDR3 region: CAISDLLGYEQYF. Written as DNA, the CDR3 is TGTGCCATCAGTGACTTACTAGGGTACGAGCAGTACTTC.

The V and J genes are TRBV27 and TRBJ2-7; TRBD2 agrees at 10 bases. Germline V gives CDR1 MNHEY, CDR2 SMNVEV (reference sequence). This CDR3 spans 16 amino acids. Losses at the gene ends were 8 bases for V and 6 bases for J; bases not matched to a gene: 16. CDR3 DNA sequence: TGTGCCAGCCTCGGTGTATCGGCTAGCGGGAGCCTCGAGCAGTACTTC. Amino acids: CASLGVSASGSLEQYF.

CDR3 DNA: TGTGCCAGCAGTTACGGACTAGCGGGAGCCTACGAGCAGTACTTC. Encoded protein: CASSYGLAGAYEQYF. This chain connects TRBV27 to TRBJ2-7; the match to TRBD2 covers 13 bases. The ends lost 4 bases at V and 2 bases at J; junction bases unmatched: 2. CDR1 MNHEY and CDR2 SMNVEV come from the germline V gene (reference sequence). The CDR3 runs 15 residues.

V usage is TRBV5-1 and J usage is TRBJ2-5; 9 nucleotides line up with TRBD2. The CDR3 has 14 residues. Germline V gene lookup returns CDR1 SGHRS and CDR2 YFSETQ. V was pared by 1 base and J by 4 bases, with 2 bases of the junction left unmatched. CDR3 sequence: CASSLLAGVETQYF. DNA of the CDR3: TGCGCCAGCAGCTTGTTAGCGGGAGTAGAGACCCAGTACTTC.

This sequence joins TRBV5-1 and TRBJ2-5, with TRBD1 matching over 8 bases. Germline CDR1 and CDR2: SGHRS and YFSETQ. The V and J ends lost 0 bases and 2 bases, in that order; junction bases with no gene match: 6. The CDR3 covers 16 residues. Written as DNA, the CDR3 is TGCGCCAGCAGCTTGGGGACAGGGTCTTCACAAGAGACCCAGTACTTC. Translating it yields CASSLGTGSSQETQYF. The variable domain in full, with the rest retrieved from reference TRBV5-1 and TRBJ2-5, is KAGVTQTPRYLIKTRGQQVTLSCSPISGHRSVSWYQQTPGQGLQFLFEYFSETQRNKGNFPGRFSGRQFSNSRSEMNVSTLELGDSALYLCASSLGTGSSQETQYFGPGTRLLVL.

This sequence joins TRBV5-6 and TRBJ2-1; TRBD1 agrees at 11 bases. The CDR3 has 15 residues. Germline CDR1 and CDR2: SGHDT and YYEEEE. After removal of 4 bases from V and 8 bases from J, the junction contained 8 bases not matched to a gene. DNA of the CDR3: TGTGCCAGCAGCACCGGGACAGGGGGTTTGGATGAGCAGTTCTTC. Translated: CASSTGTGGLDEQFF.

V gene TRBV28 combines with J gene TRBJ2-1, with D tentatively TRBD1 (5 bases). Trimming removed 7 bases from V and 9 bases from J, with 10 bases in between. The CDR3 extends over 11 amino acids. CDR1 and CDR2 (germline): MDHEN, SYDVKM. CDR3 region: CASKGPREQFF. The DNA of the CDR3 is TGTGCCAGCAAGGGGCCCCGTGAGCAGTTCTTC.